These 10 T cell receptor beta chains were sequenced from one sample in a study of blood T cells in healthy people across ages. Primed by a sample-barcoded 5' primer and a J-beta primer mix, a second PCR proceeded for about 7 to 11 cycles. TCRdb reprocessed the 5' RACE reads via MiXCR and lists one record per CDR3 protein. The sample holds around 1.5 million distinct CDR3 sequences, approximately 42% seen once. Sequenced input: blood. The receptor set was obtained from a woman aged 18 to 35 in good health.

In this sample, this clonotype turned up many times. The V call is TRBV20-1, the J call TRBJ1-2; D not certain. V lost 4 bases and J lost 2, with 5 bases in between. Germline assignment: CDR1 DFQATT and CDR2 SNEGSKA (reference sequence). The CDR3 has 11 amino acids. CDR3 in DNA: TGCAGTGCTACAGCAAACTATGGCTACACCTTC. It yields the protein CSATANYGYTF.

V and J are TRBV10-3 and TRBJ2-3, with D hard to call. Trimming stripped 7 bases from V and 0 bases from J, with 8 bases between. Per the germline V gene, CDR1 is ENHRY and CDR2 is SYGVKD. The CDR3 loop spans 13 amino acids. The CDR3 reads CAIKTPSTDTQYF. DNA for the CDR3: TGTGCCATCAAGACCCCCAGCACAGATACGCAGTATTTT.

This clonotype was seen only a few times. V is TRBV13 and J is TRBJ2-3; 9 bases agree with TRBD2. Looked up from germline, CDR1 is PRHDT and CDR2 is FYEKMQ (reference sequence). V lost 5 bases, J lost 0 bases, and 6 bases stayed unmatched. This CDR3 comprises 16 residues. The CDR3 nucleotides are TGTGCCAGCAGCGCTAGCGGGATTACTAGCACAGATACGCAGTATTTT. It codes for CASSASGITSTDTQYF.

The CDR3, as DNA: TGTGCCAGCAGCGCGATATACAATGAGCAGTTCTTC. It encodes CASSAIYNEQFF. The V and J genes are TRBV9 and TRBJ2-1; D gene uncertain. In germline, CDR1 is SGDLS, CDR2 YYNGEE. CDR3 length equals 12 residues. Trimming took 3 bases from V and 4 from J, leaving 5 bases between them. Supplemented by reference TRBV9 and TRBJ2-1, the full variable domain reads DSGVTQTPKHLITATGQRVTLRCSPRSGDLSVYWYQQSLDQGLQFLIQYYNGEERAKGNILERFSAQQFPDLHSELNLSSLELGDSALYFCASSAIYNEQFFGPGTRLTVL.

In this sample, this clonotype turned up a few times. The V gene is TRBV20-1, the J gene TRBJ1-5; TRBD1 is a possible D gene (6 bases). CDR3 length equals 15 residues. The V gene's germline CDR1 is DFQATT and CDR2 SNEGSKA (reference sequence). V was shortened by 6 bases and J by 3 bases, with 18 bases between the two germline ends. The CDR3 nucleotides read TGCAGTGCCGATCTCAGTACAGGGCACAATCAGCCCCAGCATTTT. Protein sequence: CSADLSTGHNQPQHF.

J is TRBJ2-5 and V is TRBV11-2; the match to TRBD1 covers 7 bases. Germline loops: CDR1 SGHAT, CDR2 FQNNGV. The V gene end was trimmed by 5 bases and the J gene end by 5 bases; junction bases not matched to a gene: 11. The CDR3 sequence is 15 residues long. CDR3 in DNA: TGTGCCAGCAGCCCGGGTGACAGGGCTGGCGAGACCCAGTACTTC. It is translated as CASSPGDRAGETQYF.

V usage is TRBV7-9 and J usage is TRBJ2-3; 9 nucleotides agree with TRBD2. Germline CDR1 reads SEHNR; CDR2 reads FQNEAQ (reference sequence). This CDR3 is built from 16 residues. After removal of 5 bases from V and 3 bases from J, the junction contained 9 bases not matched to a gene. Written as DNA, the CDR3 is TGTGCCAGCAGCCCGAGCGGGGGGATACTAACAGATACGCAGTATTTT. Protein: CASSPSGGILTDTQYF.

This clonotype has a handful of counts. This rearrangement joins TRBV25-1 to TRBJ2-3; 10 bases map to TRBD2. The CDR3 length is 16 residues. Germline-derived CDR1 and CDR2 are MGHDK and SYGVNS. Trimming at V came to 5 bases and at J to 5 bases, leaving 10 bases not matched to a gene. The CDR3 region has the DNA TGTGCCAGCAGTCCCTCCAGCGGGGGGGGAGGAGATACGCAGTATTTT. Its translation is CASSPSSGGGGDTQYF. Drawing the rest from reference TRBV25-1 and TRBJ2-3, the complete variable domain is EADIYQTPRYLVIGTGKKITLECSQTMGHDKMYWYQQDPGMELHLIHYSYGVNSTEKGDLSSESTVSRIRTEHFPLTLESARPSHTSQYLCASSPSSGGGGDTQYFGPGTRLTVL.

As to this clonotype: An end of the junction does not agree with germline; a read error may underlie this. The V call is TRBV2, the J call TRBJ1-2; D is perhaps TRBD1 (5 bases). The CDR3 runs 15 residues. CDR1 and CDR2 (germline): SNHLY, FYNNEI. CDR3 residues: CASSEQLGTGNGYTF. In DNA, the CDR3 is TGTGCTAGCAGTGAACAACTTGGGACGGGAAATGGCTACACCTTC.

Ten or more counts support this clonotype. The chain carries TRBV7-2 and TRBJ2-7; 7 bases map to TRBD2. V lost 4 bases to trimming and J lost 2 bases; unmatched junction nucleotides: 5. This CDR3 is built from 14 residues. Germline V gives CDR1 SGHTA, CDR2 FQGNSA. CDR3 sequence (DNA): TGTGCCAGCAGCTCTCAGCGGGGAGCCTACGAGCAGTACTTC. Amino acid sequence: CASSSQRGAYEQYF. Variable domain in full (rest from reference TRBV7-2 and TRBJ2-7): GAGVSQSPSNKVTEKGKDVELRCDPISGHTALYWYRQSLGQGLEFLIYFQGNSAPDKSGLPSDRFSAERTGGSVSTLTIQRTQQEDSAVYLCASSSQRGAYEQYFGPGTRLTVT.